A selection of T cell receptor beta chains follows, all from one sample in a study of blood T cell repertoires in COVID-19. Here immunoSEQ multiplex PCR was the method, and the copy in TCRdb shows in-frame clones only, minus some. Found here are 110,000 to 150,000 clones, roughly four fifths of them singletons; the top ten hold about 8%. Material for sequencing was peripheral blood. The receptors stem from a human donor in a cohort sampled during active COVID-19. Each CDR3 is given with its conserved first and last residue. A D gene is named only where the DNA matches it firmly. The size field is filled for only some rows; it gives once, few, many or a size class.

V,J,D,size,CDR3,DNA
TRBV5-8,TRBJ1-5,NA,NA,CASSLFAGAGSNQPQHF,TGTGCCAGCAGCTTGTTCGCAGGGGCAGGTAGCAATCAGCCCCAGCATTTT
TRBV2,TRBJ1-2,NA,NA,CAPVGTGEGYTF,TGTGCCCCGGTAGGGACTGGGGAAGGCTACACCTTC
TRBV7-2,TRBJ1-6,NA,NA,CASSLEAGLYSPLHF,TGTGCCAGCAGCTTAGAGGCAGGGCTTTATTCACCCCTCCACTTT
TRBV7-6,TRBJ1-3,NA,NA,CASSPSRTMGNTIYF,TGTGCCAGCAGTCCAAGCCGGACTATGGGGAACACCATATATTTT
TRBV29-1,TRBJ2-5,NA,once,CSVDNPFRTQETQYF,TGCAGCGTTGATAACCCTTTTAGGACTCAAGAGACCCAGTACTTC
TRBV5-1,TRBJ2-3,NA,NA,CASSSPRGEADTQYF,TGCGCCAGCAGCTCTCCCCGAGGGGAGGCAGATACGCAGTATTTT
TRBV27,TRBJ1-5,TRBD1,NA,CASSKWDSDQPQHF,TGTGCCAGCAGTAAGTGGGACAGCGATCAGCCCCAGCATTTT
TRBV5-1,TRBJ2-3,TRBD1,NA,CASSLEAGGNTDTQYF,TGCGCCAGCAGCTTGGAGGCAGGGGGAAACACAGATACGCAGTATTTT
TRBV9,TRBJ1-1,NA,NA,CASSPWTVNTEAFF,TGTGCCAGCAGCCCATGGACAGTGAACACTGAAGCTTTCTTT
TRBV2,TRBJ1-4,NA,NA,CASSEGAAGEKLFF,TGTGCCAGCAGTGAGGGGGCGGCGGGTGAAAAACTGTTTTTT
TRBV6-5,TRBJ1-1,NA,NA,CASSYSRDGAFF,TGTGCCAGCAGTTACTCGCGGGATGGAGCTTTCTTT
TRBV4-1,TRBJ1-4,NA,NA,CASSRQGSTNEKLFF,TGCGCCAGCAGCCGTCAGGGTTCAACTAATGAAAAACTGTTTTTT
TRBV7-7,TRBJ2-2,NA,NA,CASSLERGTGELFF,TGTGCTAGCAGCTTAGAACGGGGGACCGGGGAGCTGTTTTTT
TRBV7-9,TRBJ2-3,TRBD2,NA,CASSLGTSGLSTDTQYF,TGTGCCAGCAGCTTAGGGACTAGCGGCTTGAGCACAGATACGCAGTATTTT
TRBV28,TRBJ2-7,TRBD2,NA,CASTTSGRINYEQYF,TGTGCCAGCACCACTAGCGGGCGGATTAATTACGAGCAGTACTTC
TRBV21-1,TRBJ2-7,NA,NA,CASSKGAGEQYF,TGTGCCAGCAGTAAGGGGGCAGGCGAGCAGTACTTC
TRBV5-8,TRBJ1-5,TRBD1,once,CASSRDRVGNQPQHF,TGTGCCAGCAGCAGGGACAGGGTAGGTAATCAGCCCCAGCATTTT
TRBV10-1,TRBJ1-2,NA,few,CASSVAGNYGYTF,TGCGCCAGCAGTGTTGCAGGGAACTATGGCTACACCTTC
TRBV7-9,TRBJ2-5,TRBD2,once,CASSSGGALGETEYF,TGTGCCAGCTCAAGCGGGGGGGCCTTAGGAGAGACCGAGTACTTC
TRBV28,TRBJ1-3,TRBD1,NA,CASSRLDREDENTIYF,TGTGCCAGCAGCCGCCTCGACAGGGAGGATGAAAACACCATATATTTT
TRBV7-8,TRBJ1-2,NA,NA,CASSLGQLYGYTF,TGTGCCAGCAGCTTAGGACAGCTCTATGGCTACACCTTC
TRBV11-2,TRBJ1-3,NA,few,CASSFIGRSSGNTIYF,TGTGCCAGCAGCTTCATTGGAAGGAGCTCTGGAAACACCATATATTTT
TRBV6-6,TRBJ1-6,TRBD1,NA,CASSQMGQMGNNSPLHF,TGTGCCAGCAGTCAAATGGGACAGATGGGTAATAATTCACCCCTCCACTTT
TRBV7-2,TRBJ2-5,NA,NA,CASSSGVPETQYF,TGTGCCAGCAGTTCAGGGGTTCCAGAGACCCAGTACTTC
TRBV6-2/TRBV6-3,TRBJ1-1,NA,NA,CASSFGTGGEAFF,TGTGCCAGCAGTTTTGGGACGGGGGGTGAAGCTTTCTTT
TRBV4-1,TRBJ2-1,TRBD2,once,CASSQDEASGISYNEQFF,TGCGCCAGCAGCCAAGATGAGGCTAGCGGGATCTCCTACAATGAGCAGTTCTTC
TRBV24-1,TRBJ2-5,TRBD2,NA,CATFRRVLAGGRETQYF,TGTGCCACCTTTAGGAGGGTGTTAGCGGGGGGAAGGGAGACCCAGTACTTC
TRBV14,TRBJ1-5,NA,NA,CASRRELGNQPQHF,TGTGCCAGCAGAAGGGAGTTAGGCAATCAGCCCCAGCATTTT
TRBV7-9,TRBJ2-4,TRBD2,NA,CASSLVPLEASGGFIQYF,TGTGCCAGCAGCTTAGTCCCTTTGGAGGCTAGCGGGGGGTTCATTCAGTACTTC
TRBV5-1,TRBJ2-7,NA,NA,CASSYDGGSGEQYF,TGCGCCAGCAGCTACGACGGGGGATCGGGGGAGCAGTACTTC
TRBV7-9,TRBJ2-1,TRBD1,NA,CASSQVGGSQYNEQFF,TGTGCCAGCAGCCAAGTAGGGGGCTCGCAATACAATGAGCAGTTCTTC
TRBV7-3,TRBJ2-1,TRBD2,once,CASSSLRGGTSEQFF,TGTGCCAGCAGCTCCCTACGGGGGGGAACCAGTGAGCAGTTCTTC
TRBV19,TRBJ1-1,TRBD1,NA,CASSTRTGGLIMAEAFF,TGTGCCAGTAGTACCCGGACAGGGGGCTTGATAATGGCTGAAGCTTTCTTT
TRBV10-1,TRBJ2-1,NA,NA,CASSHTVPSSYNEQFF,TGCGCCAGCAGTCATACAGTACCAAGCTCCTACAATGAGCAGTTCTTC
TRBV10-1,TRBJ2-7,NA,NA,CASSRDIEEQYF,TGCGCCAGCAGTCGGGACATAGAGGAGCAGTACTTC